This T cell receptor beta chain derives from a study of CD8 T cells in Susac syndrome. The CDR3 covers 18 residues. Trimming cost V 4 bases and J 0 bases; bases outside gene matches: 11. Germline-derived CDR1 and CDR2 are SGHRS and YFSETQ. Random hexamers were used to reverse transcribe an amount of roughly 0.5 to 1 ug RNA. TCRdb reanalysed the immunoSEQ multiplex PCR reads using MiXCR and keeps one entry per CDR3 protein. The sample lists some 200,000 distinct CDR3 sequences, around 93% seen once, with about 0.17% in the top ten. The sample was CD8+ T cells from PBMCs. The TCR sequence derives from a human donor with Susac syndrome. This sequence joins TRBV5-1 and TRBJ2-5; 11 positions agree with TRBD2. CDR3 sequence reads: CASSEDLAGGSYQETQYF. The CDR3 coding sequence is TGCGCCAGCAGCGAGGACCTAGCGGGGGGCTCGTACCAAGAGACCCAGTACTTC.